The entry below describes one T cell receptor (beta chain). What it binds is unknown. TCRdb's copy holds only in-frame clones and misses some; the assay was immunoSEQ multiplex PCR. The table lists roughly 120,000 clones, around 94% of them singletons, with about 0.2% in the top ten. This sample stems from a study of graft-versus-host responses after intestinal transplantation. Study context: Recipients got multivisceral, liver-intestinal, or isolated intestinal transplants. Recipients across the board were started on anti-thymocyte globulin induction, then kept on tacrolimus and steroids for around 3 years.

General observations from the study: Peak circulating GvH clone levels tracked with early post-transplant HvG declines. GvH clones occurred in recipient marrow; some first appeared in ileum or blood.

Germline V CDR1 and CDR2: SGHNT, YYREEE (reference sequence). The ends lost 4 bases at V and 8 bases at J; junction bases unmatched: 7. The CDR3 has 15 amino acids. This receptor was identified in a human donor who was the organ donor for an intestinal transplant. The chain recombines TRBV5-4 with TRBJ1-4, with 11 bases that match TRBD1. The starting material was unstimulated CD4+ T cells sorted from spleen or lymph node cells, obtained before transplant. The CDR3 nucleotides are TGTGCCAGCAGCAGGACAGGGGGCGCAGAGGAAAAACTGTTTTTT. Translated: CASSRTGGAEEKLFF. Full variable domain (missing parts from reference TRBV5-4 and TRBJ1-4): ETGVTQSPTHLIKTRGQQVTLRCSSQSGHNTVSWYQQALGQGPQFIFQYYREEENGRGNFPPRFSGLQFPNYSSELNVNALELDDSALYLCASSRTGGAEEKLFFGSGTQLSVL.